This T cell receptor (beta chain) was profiled in a study of OX40 agonist ivuxolimab in advanced cancers. Findings and limits, study-wide: Low normalized T-cell clonal expansion also characterized some of the nonresponders.

People who had autoimmune disease history or systemic immunosuppression were excluded. Blood specimens came from baseline, cycle 4 day 1, and cycle 7 day 1. The CDR3 totals 14 residues. Germline values: CDR1 WNHNN, CDR2 SYGVQD (reference sequence). V shed 4 bases and J shed 2 bases, with 12 bases lying between them. Repertoires were generated with immunoSEQ multiplex PCR, while TCRdb's copy carries only in-frame clones and drops some. The table records tens of thousands of clones, about 88% of them present only once. Comment on this clone: Its antigen is still unknown.

This receptor was identified in an adult with an advanced solid tumor such as melanoma, head and neck, liver or kidney cancer. Here the sequenced sample was CD4+ or CD8+ T cells sorted from blood, taken in a trial of the OX40 agonist ivuxolimab. The chain carries TRBV10-1 and TRBJ2-7; weak D call: TRBD1 (7 bases). In DNA, the CDR3 is TGCGCCAGCAGTGGACAGGGACTGCCCTACGAGCAGTACTTC. Its protein product is CASSGQGLPYEQYF.